This T cell receptor beta chain is drawn from a study of identical twins. General observations from the study: Within cord blood, abundant beta clonotypes carried fewer insertions, but memory repertoires showed no such trend.

There are a few counts of this clonotype. The antigen is not known. Healthy Caucasians made up all donors. Unique molecular identifiers were in the cDNA, with template-switch universal primer binding. In TCRdb, the 5' RACE reads were re-called with MiXCR into one record per CDR3 protein. Of some 660,000 distinct CDR3 sequences listed, over 8.5% are singletons. Germline CDR1 SNHLY, CDR2 FYNNEI. The CDR3 loop spans 16 amino acids. V was clipped by 6 bases and J by 2 bases, with 18 bases between them. The same sample was also studied in work on yellow fever vaccine responses in identical twins.

The gene calls are TRBV2 and TRBJ2-3; TRBD1 might be the D (6 bases). Sequenced material: PBMCs. The clonotype was recovered from a woman between 18 and 30 years old in good health. DNA for the CDR3: TGTGCCAGCAGCTTGGGGGCCGGGACCTACACAGATACGCAGTATTTT. Translating it yields CASSLGAGTYTDTQYF. Supplemented by reference TRBV2 and TRBJ2-3, the full variable domain reads EPEVTQTPSHQVTQMGQEVILRCVPISNHLYFYWYRQILGQKVEFLVSFYNNEISEKSEIFDDQFSVERPDGSNFTLKIRSTKLEDSAMYFCASSLGAGTYTDTQYFGPGTRLTVL.